This TCR beta chain was retrieved from a study of technical replicates of blood from several donors. The CDR3 loop spans 14 amino acids. The V gene's germline CDR1 is SGHRS and CDR2 YFSETQ. The ends lost 2 bases at V and 6 bases at J; junction bases unmatched: 4. Produced via immunoSEQ multiplex PCR; TCRdb's table is partial and in-frame only. The sample shows about 79,000 clones, 90% to 95% of them seen only once. Sample: T cells isolated from PBMCs. The rearrangement uses TRBV5-1 and TRBJ2-1, with 8 bases identical to TRBD2. The receptor was derived from a human donor in good health. The DNA of the CDR3 is TGCGCCAGCAGCTTTTTGACTAGCGTCAATGAGCAGTTCTTC. Its translation: CASSFLTSVNEQFF.